The 29 T cell receptor beta chains below all came from one sample that was sequenced in a study of blood T cell repertoires in COVID-19. Sequencing was performed with immunoSEQ multiplex PCR; in TCRdb, only in-frame clones are kept and a portion is missing. Of around 260,000 clones in the sample, 91% were seen once. The specimen sequenced was peripheral blood. All receptors derive from a person aged 18 to 30 with COVID-19, enrolled during active disease.

The count of this clone is one. The rearrangement uses TRBV7-9 and TRBJ1-6, with D uncertain. CDR3 length: 14 amino acids. V shed 3 bases and J shed 6 bases, with 9 bases lying between them. CDR1 is SEHNR and CDR2 is FQNEAQ in the germline V gene (reference sequence). The CDR3 sequence: CASSLEVANSPLHF. In DNA, the CDR3 is TGTGCCAGCAGCTTGGAGGTGGCTAATTCACCCCTCCACTTT.

This chain links TRBV4-1 with TRBJ2-7; 13 bases agree with TRBD2. J lost 5 bases, V lost 3 bases, and 13 bases had no gene match. This CDR3 contains 18 residues. CDR1 is MGHRA, CDR2 YSYEKL, per germline. CDR3 amino acids: CASSQGRLAGGPGDEQYF. The CDR3 DNA is TGCGCCAGCAGCCAGGGCCGACTAGCGGGAGGACCTGGAGACGAGCAGTACTTC.

Points on this clone: In the same sample, other DNA sequences code for this CDR3. The chain recombines TRBV5-4 with TRBJ2-3, with D maybe TRBD2 (6 bases). The CDR3 covers 14 residues. With 4 bases removed from V and 6 bases from J, the gap between germline ends came to 15 bases. The germline V gene encodes CDR1 SGHNT and CDR2 YYREEE (reference sequence). CDR3 coding DNA: TGTGCCAGCAGCATGGGACTGGAGGCGGATACGCAGTATTTT. Protein: CASSMGLEADTQYF.

Comments on this clone: Compared with germline, one end of the junction differs, possibly owing to a read error. The V call is TRBV7-7, the J call TRBJ2-2; D is perhaps TRBD2 (5 bases). Germline CDR1 reads SSHAT; CDR2 reads FNYEAQ (reference sequence). The length of the CDR3 is 15 residues. The chain's CDR3 is CASSLQSGNTGELFF. The CDR3 nucleotides are TGTGCTAGCAGCTTACAGAGCGGCAACACCGGGGAGCTGTTTTTT.

V is TRBV11-2 and J is TRBJ2-7; TRBD2 aligns across 11 bases. V lost 5 bases to trimming and J lost 4 bases; unmatched junction nucleotides: 13. The CDR3 is 17 residues long. Per the germline V gene, CDR1 is SGHAT and CDR2 is FQNNGV. The CDR3 DNA sequence: TGTGCCAGCAGCACTAACTCTTACGGGACTAGCGGTTACGAGCAGTACTTC. Protein product: CASSTNSYGTSGYEQYF. Supplemented by reference TRBV11-2 and TRBJ2-7, the full variable domain reads EAGVAQSPRYKIIEKRQSVAFWCNPISGHATLYWYQQILGQGPKLLIQFQNNGVVDDSQLPKDRFSAERLKGVDSTLKIQPAKLEDSAVYLCASSTNSYGTSGYEQYFGPGTRLTVT.

The V gene is TRBV5-1, the J gene TRBJ2-7, with D perhaps matching TRBD2 (6 bases). The germline V gene has CDR1 SGHRS and CDR2 YFSETQ. This CDR3 has 14 residues. V was trimmed by 0 bases and J by 7 bases, leaving 14 bases between them. The CDR3 DNA reads TGCGCCAGCAGCTTGGGCGGACCTGGAGGGGAGCAGTACTTC. Amino acid sequence: CASSLGGPGGEQYF.

The rearrangement joins TRBV2 to TRBJ2-7; D is ambiguous. V lost 2 bases, J lost 9 bases, and 8 bases lay in between. The CDR3 runs to 11 residues. Germline V gene lookup returns CDR1 SNHLY and CDR2 FYNNEI. The CDR3 nucleotides are TGTGCCAGCAGTGAAAGCCGGGTGCAGTACTTC. Amino acids: CASSESRVQYF.

The gene calls are TRBV7-9 and TRBJ2-5; no firm D call. Germline CDR1 is SEHNR and CDR2 is FQNEAQ (reference sequence). V was pared by 3 bases and J by 5 bases, with 4 bases between. This CDR3 has 11 residues. The CDR3 loop reads CASSFGETQYF. DNA for the CDR3: TGTGCCAGCAGCTTCGGGGAGACCCAGTACTTC.

This rearrangement joins TRBV30 to TRBJ1-5, with 9 bases fitting TRBD1. This CDR3 is built from 14 residues. V shed 0 bases, J shed 6 bases, and the junction held 3 bases outside the gene matches. Germline V gene sequence: CDR1 GTSNPN, CDR2 SVGIG (reference sequence). In DNA, the CDR3 is TGTGCCTGGAGTGTCGGGACAGGGAGTCAGCCCCAGCATTTT. Its translation: CAWSVGTGSQPQHF.

This chain connects TRBV5-8 to TRBJ1-1; no firm D call. V shed 3 bases and J shed 1 base, with 16 bases lying between them. The germline V gene encodes CDR1 SGHTS and CDR2 YDEGEE. This CDR3 contains 16 residues. The CDR3 loop reads CASSSRASGGNTEAFF. The DNA of the CDR3 is TGTGCCAGCAGCTCCCGGGCCTCGGGAGGGAACACTGAAGCTTTCTTT. Full variable domain (outside the CDR3, taken from reference TRBV5-8 and TRBJ1-1): EAGVTQSPTHLIKTRGQQATLRCSPISGHTSVYWYQQALGLGLQFLLWYDEGEERNRGNFPPRFSGRQFPNYSSELNVNALELEDSALYLCASSSRASGGNTEAFFGQGTRLTVV.

To note about this clone: Germline and junction disagree at one end, which may indicate a read error. The chain carries TRBV7-7 and TRBJ1-1; D might be TRBD1 (5 bases). CDR1 and CDR2 (germline): SSHAT, FNYEAQ (reference sequence). The CDR3 contains 16 residues. CDR3 protein: CASSLIPPGGYTEAFF. In DNA form, the CDR3 reads TGTGCTAGCAGCTTAATCCCCCCCGGGGGGTACACTGAAGCTTTCTTT.

The DNA of the CDR3 is TGTGCCAGCAGCGTAGATCAGGGGTCTCACATATATTTT. It yields the protein CASSVDQGSHIYF. The V gene is TRBV9, the J gene TRBJ1-3; D is perhaps TRBD1 (6 bases). Trimming cost V 0 bases and J 12 bases, with 13 bases left between them. This CDR3 is 13 amino acids long. Germline lookup yields CDR1 SGDLS and CDR2 YYNGEE.

The V and J genes are TRBV10-3 and TRBJ2-5; D is perhaps TRBD2 (6 bases). This CDR3 is 13 amino acids long. CDR1 and CDR2 from the germline V gene are ENHRY and SYGVKD. The ends were cut back, 6 bases at V and 2 bases at J, with 10 bases in the middle. The CDR3 protein is CAIRGTQQETQYF. CDR3 DNA: TGTGCCATCAGGGGGACTCAGCAAGAGACCCAGTACTTC.

This clone has a single count. This CDR3 reads CASSPDLSSYEQYF. As DNA, the CDR3 is TGTGCCAGCTCACCAGATCTGAGCTCCTACGAGCAGTACTTC. The rearrangement links TRBV18 to TRBJ2-7; unclear D gene. With 2 bases removed from V and 0 bases from J, the gap between germline ends came to 8 bases. The CDR3 contains 14 residues. Germline CDR1 is KGHSH and CDR2 is LQKENI. Drawing the rest from reference TRBV18 and TRBJ2-7, the complete variable domain is NAGVMQNPRHLVRRRGQEARLRCSPMKGHSHVYWYRQLPEEGLKFMVYLQKENIIDESGMPKERFSAEFPKEGPSILRIQQVVRGDSAAYFCASSPDLSSYEQYFGPGTRLTVT.

This clone was found once. This chain uses TRBV15 with TRBJ2-5, with a weak D call TRBD2 (6 bases). Trimming cost V 3 bases and J 1 base, with 9 bases left between them. The CDR3 runs to 14 residues. The germline CDR1 and CDR2 sequences are LNHNV and YYDKDF (reference sequence). Here the CDR3 DNA reads TGTGCCACCAGCAGGGAGGGGCTCCAAGAGACCCAGTACTTC. It translates to CATSREGLQETQYF.

Only a few counts were recorded for this clone. This chain uses TRBV6-5 with TRBJ1-6; 7 bases are a match to TRBD1. V was clipped by 6 bases and J by 0 bases; unmatched bases: 2. Germline CDR1 is MNHEY and CDR2 is SVGAGI. The CDR3 is made up of 15 amino acids. The CDR3 sequence is CASRQGGSYNSPLHF. The CDR3 coding sequence is TGTGCCAGCAGGCAGGGGGGCTCCTATAATTCACCCCTCCACTTT.

The sample holds one count of this clone. The chain combines TRBV6-5 with TRBJ1-6, with 8 nucleotides matching TRBD1. This CDR3 has 14 amino acids. The germline gives CDR1 MNHEY, CDR2 SVGAGI. V trimming: 6 bases; J trimming: 8 bases; junction bases outside the gene matches: 6. CDR3 sequence: CASRLGQVDSPLHF. CDR3 DNA sequence: TGTGCCAGCAGGTTGGGACAGGTGGATTCACCCCTCCACTTT.

The V call is TRBV4-2, the J call TRBJ2-1; 9 bases are shared with TRBD2. CDR1 is LGHNA, CDR2 YNFKEQ, per germline. The CDR3 sequence is 14 residues long. With V trimmed by 8 bases and J by 9 bases, 11 bases remained unmatched. CDR3 sequence reads: CASLVSSGMGEQFF. Here the CDR3 DNA reads TGTGCCAGCCTGGTCTCTAGCGGGATGGGTGAGCAGTTCTTC.

The CDR3 DNA sequence: TGTGCCAGCAGCGTAGATGGGGCTGGTGAAAAACTGTTTTTT. This sequence encodes CASSVDGAGEKLFF. The chain has TRBV9 and TRBJ1-4; TRBD1 is a possible D gene (5 bases). The CDR3 loop spans 14 amino acids. V was cut by 0 bases and J by 7 bases, with 10 bases left in between. Germline CDR1 and CDR2: SGDLS and YYNGEE.

The chain employs TRBV5-1 and TRBJ2-3; D might be TRBD2 (6 bases). Germline V gives CDR1 SGHRS, CDR2 YFSETQ. The CDR3 runs to 15 residues. Trimming removed 0 bases at V and 6 bases at J, with 14 bases between. CDR3 amino acids: CASSLGLPEGDTQYF. The CDR3 nucleotides are TGCGCCAGCAGCTTGGGGCTCCCGGAGGGGGATACGCAGTATTTT.

V and J are TRBV6-5 and TRBJ1-2; maybe TRBD1 (6 bases). CDR1 is MNHEY, CDR2 SVGAGI, per germline. V was cut by 0 bases and J by 7 bases, with 12 bases left in between. This CDR3 region has 14 residues. CDR3 sequence: CASSYSGGGLGYTF. The CDR3 region has the DNA TGTGCCAGCAGTTACTCGGGAGGGGGACTTGGCTACACCTTC.

The rearrangement uses TRBV5-1 and TRBJ2-1; unclear D gene. The CDR3 totals 15 residues. The ends were cut back, 0 bases at V and 0 bases at J, with 7 bases in the middle. The germline V gene has CDR1 SGHRS and CDR2 YFSETQ. The CDR3 DNA reads as TGCGCCAGCAGCTTGGCAGGCAACTCCTACAATGAGCAGTTCTTC. Amino acids: CASSLAGNSYNEQFF.

The rearrangement links TRBV11-1 to TRBJ2-1; D perhaps matches TRBD2 (6 bases). This CDR3 contains 14 residues. V dropped 1 base and J dropped 3 bases, with 7 bases sitting between them. Germline V gene data show CDR1 as SGHAT and CDR2 as FQDESV (reference sequence). The DNA for the CDR3 is TGTGCCAGCAGCTTAGGGGGGGACTACAATGAGCAGTTCTTC. Translating it yields CASSLGGDYNEQFF.

The rearrangement joins TRBV7-2 to TRBJ2-5; 7 bases align to TRBD1. Germline loops: CDR1 SGHTA, CDR2 FQGNSA. This CDR3 is built from 15 residues. J lost 4 bases, V lost 1 base, and 6 bases had no gene match. Here the CDR3 reads CASSLVGTVRETQYF. In nucleotides, the CDR3 is TGTGCCAGCAGCTTAGTGGGGACAGTCCGAGAGACCCAGTACTTC.

This chain joins TRBV3-1 (or the pseudogene TRBV3-2) and TRBJ2-7; D not certain. The CDR3 sequence is 14 residues long. V was pared by 0 bases and J by 1 base, with 7 bases between. Germline CDR1 reads LGHDT; CDR2 reads YNNKEL (reference sequence). The CDR3 DNA is TGTGCCAGCAGCCAAGATACCACTTCCTACGAGCAGTACTTC. Amino acids: CASSQDTTSYEQYF.

This sequence joins TRBV6-2 or TRBV6-3 and TRBJ2-7; 9 bases are shared with TRBD1. Germline V lookup: CDR1 MNHEY, CDR2 SVGEGT. The CDR3 loop spans 14 amino acids. V shed 6 bases, J shed 7 bases, and the junction held 10 bases outside the gene matches. CDR3 coding DNA: TGTGCCAGCAGCTTGGGACAGGGCAAAGTTGAGCAGTACTTC. Amino acid sequence: CASSLGQGKVEQYF.

The chain has TRBV6-5 and TRBJ2-4; 8 bases are a match to TRBD1. Germline V gene sequence: CDR1 MNHEY, CDR2 SVGAGI. The CDR3 consists of 16 residues. Losses at the gene ends were 4 bases for V and 0 bases for J; bases not matched to a gene: 5. The CDR3 DNA reads as TGTGCCAGCAGTTCGGACAGGGCGACAGCCAAAAACATTCAGTACTTC. This gives the protein CASSSDRATAKNIQYF.

V usage is TRBV5-4 and J usage is TRBJ1-1, with 7 positions matching TRBD1. The germline CDR1 and CDR2 sequences are SGHNT and YYREEE (reference sequence). With 1 base clipped from V and 6 bases from J, the junction kept 6 bases outside the gene matches. The CDR3 is 14 amino acids. The CDR3 DNA sequence: TGTGCCAGCAGCTTGAGAGGGGGCGCCGCTGAAGCTTTCTTT. This encodes CASSLRGGAAEAFF. The full variable domain, in which reference TRBV5-4 and TRBJ1-1 provide the parts outside the CDR3, is ETGVTQSPTHLIKTRGQQVTLRCSSQSGHNTVSWYQQALGQGPQFIFQYYREEENGRGNFPPRFSGLQFPNYSSELNVNALELDDSALYLCASSLRGGAAEAFFGQGTRLTVV.

The rearrangement links TRBV11-3 to TRBJ2-2; the D gene is possibly TRBD1 (6 bases). CDR1 SGHNT and CDR2 YENEEA come from the germline V gene. The germline V and J ends were trimmed by 1 base and 4 bases, with 13 bases remaining between them. The CDR3 has 16 amino acids. The CDR3 is CASSLGDIKFTGELFF. CDR3 coding DNA: TGTGCCAGCAGCTTAGGGGACATTAAGTTCACCGGGGAGCTGTTTTTT.